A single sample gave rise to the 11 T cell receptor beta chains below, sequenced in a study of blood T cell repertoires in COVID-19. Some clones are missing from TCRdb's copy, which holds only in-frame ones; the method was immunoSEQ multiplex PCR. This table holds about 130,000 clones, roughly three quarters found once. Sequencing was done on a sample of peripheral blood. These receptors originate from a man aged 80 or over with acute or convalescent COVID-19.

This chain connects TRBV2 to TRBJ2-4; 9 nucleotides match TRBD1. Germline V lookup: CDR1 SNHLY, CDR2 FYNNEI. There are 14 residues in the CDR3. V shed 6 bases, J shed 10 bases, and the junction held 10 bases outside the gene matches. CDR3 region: CASREDRGGRIQYF. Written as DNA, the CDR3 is TGTGCCAGCAGAGAGGACAGGGGCGGGAGAATTCAGTACTTC.

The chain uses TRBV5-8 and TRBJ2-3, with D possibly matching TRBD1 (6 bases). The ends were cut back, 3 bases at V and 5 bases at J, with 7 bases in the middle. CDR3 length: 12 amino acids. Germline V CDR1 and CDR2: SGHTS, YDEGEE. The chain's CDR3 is CASSSGVDTQYF. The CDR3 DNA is TGTGCCAGCAGCTCAGGGGTAGATACGCAGTATTTT.

CDR3 DNA sequence: TGTGCCAGTAGTACGCCCCGGGGGGGACCCCAGTACTTC. It specifies CASSTPRGGPQYF. V and J are TRBV19 and TRBJ2-4; 8 nucleotides match TRBD2. Germline V CDR1 and CDR2: LNHDA, SQIVND (reference sequence). This CDR3 region has 13 residues. V lost 4 bases, J lost 13 bases, and 9 bases stayed unmatched.

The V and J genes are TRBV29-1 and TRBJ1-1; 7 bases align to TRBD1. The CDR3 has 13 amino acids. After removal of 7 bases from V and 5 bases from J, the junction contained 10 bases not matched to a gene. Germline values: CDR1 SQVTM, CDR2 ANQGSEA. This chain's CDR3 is CSAGMTGRTEAFF. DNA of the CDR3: TGCAGCGCCGGGATGACAGGGCGGACTGAAGCTTTCTTT.

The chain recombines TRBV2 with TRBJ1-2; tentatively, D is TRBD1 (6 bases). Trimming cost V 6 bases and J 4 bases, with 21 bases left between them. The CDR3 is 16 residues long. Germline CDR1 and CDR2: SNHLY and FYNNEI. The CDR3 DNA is TGTGCCAGCAGAACACCTGGGGGGGGGCGCGGCTATGGCTACACCTTC. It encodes CASRTPGGGRGYGYTF.

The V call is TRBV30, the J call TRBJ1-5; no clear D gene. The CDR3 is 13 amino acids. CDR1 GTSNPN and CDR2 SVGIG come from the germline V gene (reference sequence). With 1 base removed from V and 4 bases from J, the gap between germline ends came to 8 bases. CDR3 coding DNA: TGTGCCTGGAGTGGGACGGGGAATCAGCCCCAGCATTTT. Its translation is CAWSGTGNQPQHF.

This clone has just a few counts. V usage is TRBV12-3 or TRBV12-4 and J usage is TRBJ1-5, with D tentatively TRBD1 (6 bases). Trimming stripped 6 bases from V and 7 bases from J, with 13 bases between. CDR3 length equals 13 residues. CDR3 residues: CASSQEQGQPQHF. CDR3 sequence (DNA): TGTGCCAGCAGCCAGGAACAGGGCCAGCCCCAGCATTTT.

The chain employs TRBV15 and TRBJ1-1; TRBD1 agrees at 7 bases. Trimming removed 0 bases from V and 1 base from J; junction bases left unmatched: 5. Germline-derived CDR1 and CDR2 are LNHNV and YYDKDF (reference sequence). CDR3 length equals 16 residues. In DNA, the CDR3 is TGTGCCACCAGCAGAGATTTAGGGGGCAGGAACACTGAAGCTTTCTTT. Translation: CATSRDLGGRNTEAFF.

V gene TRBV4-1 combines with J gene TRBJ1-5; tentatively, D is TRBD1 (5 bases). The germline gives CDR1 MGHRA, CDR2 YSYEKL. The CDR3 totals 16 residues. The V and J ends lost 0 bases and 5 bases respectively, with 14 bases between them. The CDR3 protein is CASSQDIRQGYQPQHF. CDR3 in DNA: TGCGCCAGCAGCCAAGATATAAGGCAGGGATATCAGCCCCAGCATTTT.

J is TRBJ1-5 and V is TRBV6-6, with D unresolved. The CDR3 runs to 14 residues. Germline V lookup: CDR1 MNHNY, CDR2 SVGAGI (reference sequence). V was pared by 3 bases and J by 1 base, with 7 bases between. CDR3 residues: CASSYSASNQPQHF. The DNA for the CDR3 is TGTGCCAGCAGTTATTCCGCGAGCAATCAGCCCCAGCATTTT.

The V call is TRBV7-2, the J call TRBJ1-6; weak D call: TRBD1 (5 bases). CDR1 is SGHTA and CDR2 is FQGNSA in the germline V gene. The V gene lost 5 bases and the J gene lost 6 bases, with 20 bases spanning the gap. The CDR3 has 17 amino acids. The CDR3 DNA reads TGTGCCAGCAGCCTTATCCCAGGGATGGGAGGTAATTCACCCCTCCACTTT. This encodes CASSLIPGMGGNSPLHF.